These 5 T cell receptor beta chains originate from one sample sequenced in a study of blood T cell repertoires in COVID-19. The data were produced by immunoSEQ multiplex PCR, yet TCRdb's version contains in-frame clones alone and is incomplete. The sample holds 210,000 or so clones; less than 90% are singletons and the top ten take roughly 2.4%. Sequencing used peripheral blood. These receptors were taken from a woman aged 45-65 years with acute or convalescent COVID-19.

This clone was observed a handful of times. The chain employs TRBV28 and TRBJ2-7; TRBD2 might be the D (5 bases). The germline V gene encodes CDR1 MDHEN and CDR2 SYDVKM. This CDR3 has 16 residues. Trimming took off 7 bases at V and 3 bases at J, with 22 bases between the two ends. This CDR3 reads CASTSAAQLDYYEQYF. In DNA form, the CDR3 reads TGTGCCAGCACCTCAGCGGCCCAGCTCGATTACTACGAGCAGTACTTC.

J is TRBJ2-3 and V is TRBV29-1; possible D gene TRBD1, 5 bases. This CDR3 is built from 13 residues. Trimming shortened V by 6 bases and J by 0 bases, and 10 bases separated the two germline ends. CDR1 and CDR2 (germline): SQVTM, ANQGSEA. CDR3 amino acids: CSVGPASTDTQYF. CDR3 DNA sequence: TGCAGCGTGGGGCCCGCTAGCACAGATACGCAGTATTTT.

This clone was counted a single time. The chain uses TRBV11-2 and TRBJ2-1; 7 positions match TRBD2. CDR3 length: 15 residues. The trim removed 5 bases at V and 8 bases at J, leaving 12 bases unmatched. In germline, CDR1 is SGHAT, CDR2 FQNNGV. The CDR3 region is CASSRSGVPADEQFF. The CDR3 nucleotides read TGTGCCAGCAGCCGCAGCGGGGTCCCCGCTGATGAGCAGTTCTTC.

The V call is TRBV18, the J call TRBJ1-3; TRBD1 aligns across 11 bases. CDR3 length: 16 residues. With V trimmed by 4 bases and J by 4 bases, 6 bases remained unmatched. Germline values: CDR1 KGHSH, CDR2 LQKENI. The CDR3, as DNA: TGTGCCAGCTCACGGACAGGGGGCGCGTGGGGAAACACCATATATTTT. Encoded protein: CASSRTGGAWGNTIYF.

The chain is built from TRBV18 and TRBJ1-1; D remains ambiguous. The CDR3 spans 13 residues. Germline V gene lookup returns CDR1 KGHSH and CDR2 LQKENI. The germline V and J ends were trimmed by 0 bases and 7 bases, with 9 bases remaining between them. CDR3 amino acids: CASSPPAGFEAFF. The CDR3 bases are TGTGCCAGCTCACCACCCGCAGGCTTTGAAGCTTTCTTT.